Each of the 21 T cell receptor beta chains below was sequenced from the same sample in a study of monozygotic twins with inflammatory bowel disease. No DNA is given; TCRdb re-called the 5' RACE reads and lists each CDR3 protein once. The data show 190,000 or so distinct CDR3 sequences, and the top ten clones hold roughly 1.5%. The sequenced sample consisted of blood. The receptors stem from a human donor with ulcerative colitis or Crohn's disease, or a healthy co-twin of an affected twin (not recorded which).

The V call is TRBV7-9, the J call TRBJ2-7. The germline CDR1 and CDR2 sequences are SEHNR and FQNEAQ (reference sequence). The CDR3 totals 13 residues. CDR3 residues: CASSSTSSYEQYF. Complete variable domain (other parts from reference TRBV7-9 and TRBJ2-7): DTGVSQNPRHKITKRGQNVTFRCDPISEHNRLYWYRQTLGQGPEFLTYFQNEAQLEKSRLLSDRFSAERPKGSFSTLEIQRTEQGDSAMYLCASSSTSSYEQYFGPGTRLTVT.

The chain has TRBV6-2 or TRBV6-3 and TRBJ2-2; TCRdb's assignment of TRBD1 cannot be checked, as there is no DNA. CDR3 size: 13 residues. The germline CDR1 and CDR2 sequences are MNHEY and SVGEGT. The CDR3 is CASSYGRAGELFF.

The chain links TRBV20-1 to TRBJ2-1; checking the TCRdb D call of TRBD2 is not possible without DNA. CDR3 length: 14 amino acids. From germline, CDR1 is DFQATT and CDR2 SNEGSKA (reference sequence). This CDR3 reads CSAMFGGGYNEQFF.

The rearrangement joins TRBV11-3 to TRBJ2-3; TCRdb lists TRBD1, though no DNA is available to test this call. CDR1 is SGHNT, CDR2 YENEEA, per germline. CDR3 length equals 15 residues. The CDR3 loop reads CASSLGAVSTDTQYF.

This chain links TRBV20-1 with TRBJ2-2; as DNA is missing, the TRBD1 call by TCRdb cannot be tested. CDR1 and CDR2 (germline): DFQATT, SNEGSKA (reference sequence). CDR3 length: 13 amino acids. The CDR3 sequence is CSAGGLQTGELFF.

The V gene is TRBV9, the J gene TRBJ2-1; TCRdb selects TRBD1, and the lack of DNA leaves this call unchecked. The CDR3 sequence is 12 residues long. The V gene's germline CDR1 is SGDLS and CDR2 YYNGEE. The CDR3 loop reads CASSPGLDEQFF.

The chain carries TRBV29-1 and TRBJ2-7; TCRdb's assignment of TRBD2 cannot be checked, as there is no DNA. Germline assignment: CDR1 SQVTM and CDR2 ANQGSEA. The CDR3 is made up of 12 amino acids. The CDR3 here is CSVGQGGYEQYF.

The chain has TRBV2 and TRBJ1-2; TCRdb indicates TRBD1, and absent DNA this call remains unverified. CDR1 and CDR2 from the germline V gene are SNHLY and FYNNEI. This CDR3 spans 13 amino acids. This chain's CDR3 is CASRGQSNYGYTF. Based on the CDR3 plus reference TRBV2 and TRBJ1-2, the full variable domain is EPEVTQTPSHQVTQMGQEVILRCVPISNHLYFYWYRQILGQKVEFLVSFYNNEISEKSEIFDDQFSVERPDGSNFTLKIRSTKLEDSAMYFCASRGQSNYGYTFGSGTRLTVV.

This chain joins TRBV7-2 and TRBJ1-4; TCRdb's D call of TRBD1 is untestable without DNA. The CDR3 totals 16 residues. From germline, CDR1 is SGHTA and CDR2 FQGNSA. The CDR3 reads CASSLGVTGRSEKLFF.

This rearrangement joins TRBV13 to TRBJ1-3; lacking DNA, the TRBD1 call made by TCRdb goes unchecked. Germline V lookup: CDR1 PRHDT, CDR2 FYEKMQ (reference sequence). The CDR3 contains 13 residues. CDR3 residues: CASSEGVGNTIYF.

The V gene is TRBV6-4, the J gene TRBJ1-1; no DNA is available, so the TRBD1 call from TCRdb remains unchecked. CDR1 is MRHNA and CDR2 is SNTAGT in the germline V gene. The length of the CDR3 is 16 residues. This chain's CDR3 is CASNLTGLALNTEAFF.

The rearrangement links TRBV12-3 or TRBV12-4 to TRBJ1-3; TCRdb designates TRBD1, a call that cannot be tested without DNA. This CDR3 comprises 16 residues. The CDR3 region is CASSSRDSRGGNTIYF.

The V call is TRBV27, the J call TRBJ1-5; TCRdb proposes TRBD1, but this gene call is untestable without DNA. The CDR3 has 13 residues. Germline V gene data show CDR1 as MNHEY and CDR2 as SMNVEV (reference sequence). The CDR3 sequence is CASSYGGNQPQHF.

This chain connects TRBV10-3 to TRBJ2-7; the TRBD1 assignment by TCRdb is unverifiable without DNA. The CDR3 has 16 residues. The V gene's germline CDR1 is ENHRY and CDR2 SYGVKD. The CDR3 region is CAISGNNRGLKDEQYF.

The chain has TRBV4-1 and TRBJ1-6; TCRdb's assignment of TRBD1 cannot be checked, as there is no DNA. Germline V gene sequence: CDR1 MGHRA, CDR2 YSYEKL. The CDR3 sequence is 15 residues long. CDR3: CASSQGDRIESPLHF.

CDR3 amino acids: CASSFEGADTQYF. The chain joins TRBV5-5 to TRBJ2-3; TCRdb lists TRBD1, though no DNA is available to test this call. Germline values: CDR1 SGHKS, CDR2 YYEKEE (reference sequence). This CDR3 region has 13 residues.

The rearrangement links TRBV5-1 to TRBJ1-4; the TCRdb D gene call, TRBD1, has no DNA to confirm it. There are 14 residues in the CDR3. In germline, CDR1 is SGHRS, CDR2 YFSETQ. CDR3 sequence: CASSSGQPNEKLFF.

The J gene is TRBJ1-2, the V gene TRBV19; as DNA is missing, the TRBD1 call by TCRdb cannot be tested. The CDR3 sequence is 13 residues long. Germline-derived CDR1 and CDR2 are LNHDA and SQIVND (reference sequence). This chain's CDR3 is CASAPDTVYGYTF.

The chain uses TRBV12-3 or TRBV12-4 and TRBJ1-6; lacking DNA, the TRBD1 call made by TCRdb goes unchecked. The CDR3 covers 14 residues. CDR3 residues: CASSLVQGNSPLHF.

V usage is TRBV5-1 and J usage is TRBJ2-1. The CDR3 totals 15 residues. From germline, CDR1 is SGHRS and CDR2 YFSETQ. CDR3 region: CASSLEQVMHGEQFF.

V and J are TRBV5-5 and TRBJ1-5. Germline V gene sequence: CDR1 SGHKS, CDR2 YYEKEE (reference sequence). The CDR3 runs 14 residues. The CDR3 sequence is CASSAFHNNQPQHF.